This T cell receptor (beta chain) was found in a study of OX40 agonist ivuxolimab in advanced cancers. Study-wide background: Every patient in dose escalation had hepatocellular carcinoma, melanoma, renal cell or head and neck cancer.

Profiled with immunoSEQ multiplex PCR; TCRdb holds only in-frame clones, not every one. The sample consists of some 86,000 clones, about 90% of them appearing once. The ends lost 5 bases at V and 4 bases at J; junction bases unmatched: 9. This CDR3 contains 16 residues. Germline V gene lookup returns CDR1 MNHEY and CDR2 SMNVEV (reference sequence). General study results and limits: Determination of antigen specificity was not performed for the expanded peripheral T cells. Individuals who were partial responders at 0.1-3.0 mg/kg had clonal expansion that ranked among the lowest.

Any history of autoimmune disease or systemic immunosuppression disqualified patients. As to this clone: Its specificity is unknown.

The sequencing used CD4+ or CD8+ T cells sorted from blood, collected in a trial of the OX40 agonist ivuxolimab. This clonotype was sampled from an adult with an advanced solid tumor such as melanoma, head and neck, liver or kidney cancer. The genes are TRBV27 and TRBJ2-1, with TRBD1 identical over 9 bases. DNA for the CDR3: TGTGCCAGCAGTCCACTGGAGGGACAGGGATACAATGAGCAGTTCTTC. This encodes CASSPLEGQGYNEQFF.